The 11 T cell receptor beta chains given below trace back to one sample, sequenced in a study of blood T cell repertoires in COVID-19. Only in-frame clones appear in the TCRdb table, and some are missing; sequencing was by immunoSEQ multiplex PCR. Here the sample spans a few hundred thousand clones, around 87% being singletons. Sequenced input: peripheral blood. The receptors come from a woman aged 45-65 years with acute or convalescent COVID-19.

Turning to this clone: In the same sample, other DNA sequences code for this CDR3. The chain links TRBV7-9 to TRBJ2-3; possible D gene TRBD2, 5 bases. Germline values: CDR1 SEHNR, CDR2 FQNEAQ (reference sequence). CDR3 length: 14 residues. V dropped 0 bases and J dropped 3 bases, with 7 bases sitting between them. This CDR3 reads CASSLASGTDTQYF. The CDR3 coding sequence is TGTGCCAGCAGCTTAGCATCGGGGACAGATACGCAGTATTTT.

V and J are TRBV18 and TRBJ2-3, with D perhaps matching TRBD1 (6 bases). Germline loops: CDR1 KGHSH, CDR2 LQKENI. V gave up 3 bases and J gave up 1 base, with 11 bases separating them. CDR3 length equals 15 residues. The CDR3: CASSPIQGRTDTQYF. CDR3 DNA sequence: TGTGCCAGCTCACCTATACAGGGTCGCACAGATACGCAGTATTTT.

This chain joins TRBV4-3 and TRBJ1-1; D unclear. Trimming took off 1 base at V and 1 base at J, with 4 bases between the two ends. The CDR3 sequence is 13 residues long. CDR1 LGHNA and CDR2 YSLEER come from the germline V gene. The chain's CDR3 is CASSQGANTEAFF. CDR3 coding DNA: TGCGCCAGCAGCCAAGGAGCGAACACTGAAGCTTTCTTT.

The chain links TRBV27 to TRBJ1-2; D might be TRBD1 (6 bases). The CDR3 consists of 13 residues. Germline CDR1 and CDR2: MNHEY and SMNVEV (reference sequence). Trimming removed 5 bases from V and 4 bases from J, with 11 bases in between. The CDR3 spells CASSPLTGYGYTF. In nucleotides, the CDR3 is TGTGCCAGCAGTCCTTTGACAGGCTATGGCTACACCTTC.

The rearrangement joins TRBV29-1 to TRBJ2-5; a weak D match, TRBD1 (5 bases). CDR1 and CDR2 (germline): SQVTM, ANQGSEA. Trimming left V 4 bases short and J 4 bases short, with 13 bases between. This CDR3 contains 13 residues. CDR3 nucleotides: TGCAGCGTTGGGGTCAGGGAAGGAGAGACCCAGTACTTC. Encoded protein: CSVGVREGETQYF.

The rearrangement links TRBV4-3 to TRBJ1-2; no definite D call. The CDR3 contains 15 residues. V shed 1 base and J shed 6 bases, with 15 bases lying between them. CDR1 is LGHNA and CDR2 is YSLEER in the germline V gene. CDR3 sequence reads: CASSQVVRPPHGYTF. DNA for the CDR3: TGCGCCAGCAGCCAAGTTGTCAGGCCGCCTCATGGCTACACCTTC.

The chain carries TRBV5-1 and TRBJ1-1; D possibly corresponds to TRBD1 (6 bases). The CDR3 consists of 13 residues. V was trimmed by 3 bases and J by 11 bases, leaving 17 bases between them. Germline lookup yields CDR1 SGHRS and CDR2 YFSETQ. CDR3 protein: CASSWGGGKVAFF. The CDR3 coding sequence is TGCGCCAGCAGCTGGGGCGGGGGCAAGGTTGCTTTCTTT.

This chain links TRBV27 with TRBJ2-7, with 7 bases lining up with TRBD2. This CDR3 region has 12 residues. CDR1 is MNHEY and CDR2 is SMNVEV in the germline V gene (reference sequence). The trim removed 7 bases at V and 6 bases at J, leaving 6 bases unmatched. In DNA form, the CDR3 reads TGTGCCAGCAAAGGACTAGTCTCCGAGCAGTACTTC. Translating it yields CASKGLVSEQYF.

Here the CDR3 DNA reads TGTGCCAGCAGCACCAGCTCTGGAAACACCATATATTTT. Translated: CASSTSSGNTIYF. The chain couples TRBV7-2 to TRBJ1-3; D gene uncertain. Germline assignment: CDR1 SGHTA and CDR2 FQGNSA. The CDR3 runs to 13 residues. V dropped 5 bases and J dropped 0 bases, with 5 bases sitting between them.

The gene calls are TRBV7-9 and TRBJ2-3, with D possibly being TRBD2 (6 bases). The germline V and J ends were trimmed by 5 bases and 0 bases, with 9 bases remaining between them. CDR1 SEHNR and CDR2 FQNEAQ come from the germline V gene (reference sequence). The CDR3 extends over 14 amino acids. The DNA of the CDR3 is TGTGCCAGCAGCCCGGGACTCAGCACAGATACGCAGTATTTT. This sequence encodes CASSPGLSTDTQYF.

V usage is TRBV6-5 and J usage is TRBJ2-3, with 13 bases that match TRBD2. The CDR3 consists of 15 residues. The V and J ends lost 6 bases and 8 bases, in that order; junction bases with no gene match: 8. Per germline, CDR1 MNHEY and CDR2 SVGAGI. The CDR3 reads CASSIGLAGDTTQYF. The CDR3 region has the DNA TGTGCCAGCAGCATAGGACTAGCGGGAGATACTACGCAGTATTTT.